A single TCR beta chain is shown here with its context. Its cognate antigen is unknown. From germline, CDR1 is SEHNR and CDR2 FQNEAQ (reference sequence). V was trimmed by 5 bases and J by 5 bases, leaving 13 bases between them. The CDR3 sequence is 14 residues long. CD45RO-negative CD8 cells positively selected for CCR7 made up the naive population, which excluded terminally differentiated effector memory CD45RA+ cells. The data belong to a study of shared clonotypes between healthy human individuals. Study information: Each donor's CD8 memory used one plate, CD8 naive two, each CD4 subset three. General study results and limits: Clonotype sharing among donors was expected to depend on sequencing depth.

Replicate PCRs for sorted subsets used roughly 200 ng DNA; this equaled tens of thousands of T cell genomes. The data were produced by immunoSEQ multiplex PCR, yet TCRdb's version contains in-frame clones alone and is incomplete. The sample shows around 2,000,000 clones, about 92% of them seen only once. Sequencing was performed on naive CD8+ T cells from PBMCs. The receptor was derived from a young man in good health. Some clones in this sample may be carry-over from other donors' samples. The rearrangement joins TRBV7-9 to TRBJ2-4; possible D gene TRBD2, 6 bases. CDR3 sequence: CASSPGTGENIQYF. The CDR3 coding sequence is TGTGCCAGCAGCCCCGGGACGGGAGAAAACATTCAGTACTTC.